This TCR beta chain was documented in a study of patients and donors after allogeneic stem cell transplantation. MiXCR, applied by TCRdb to the RT-PCR reads, yields one record per CDR3 protein. The sample includes approximately 160,000 distinct CDR3 sequences, 30% of them seen just once. The germline CDR1 and CDR2 sequences are SGDLS and YYNGEE. This CDR3 has 14 residues. V was pared by 2 bases and J by 4 bases, with 12 bases between. The rearrangement links TRBV9 to TRBJ2-5; D may be TRBD1 (5 bases). The receptor's source is a human donor who was either an allogeneic HSCT recipient or a stem cell or donor lymphocyte infusion donor (not recorded which). It is not recorded whose cells these are; they may come from a transplant donor. The sample comprised blood, either unsorted or a sorted T cell fraction (not recorded which). CDR3 region: CASSVGRARETQYF. The CDR3 DNA sequence: TGTGCCAGCAGCGTCGGCAGGGCGAGAGAGACCCAGTACTTC.